This is a list of T cell receptor beta chains from one sample in a study of shared clonotypes between healthy human individuals. The assay was immunoSEQ multiplex PCR, and TCRdb's table has in-frame clones only and misses some. The sample shows millions of clones, under 95% of them seen only once. Sequencing was performed on naive CD8+ T cells from PBMCs. The receptors here all came from a man aged 18 to 35 in good health. Some clones in this sample may be carry-over from other donors' samples. Both conserved end residues are part of each CDR3. A D gene is named only where the DNA matches it firmly. Where a row states a size, it is once, few, many or the class of an expanded clone; other rows omit it.

v_call	d_call	j_call	clone_size	cdr3_nt	cdr3_aa
TRBV7-9	TRBD1	TRBJ1-1	once	TGTGCCAGCAGCCCCCGGACAGGGGCTAGCACTGAAGCTTTCTTT	CASSPRTGASTEAFF
TRBV19	TRBD1	TRBJ1-1	.	TGTGCCAGTAGTGGAAGACAGGGGGTCGGAACTGAAGCTTTCTTT	CASSGRQGVGTEAFF
TRBV18	TRBD1	TRBJ2-1	.	TGTGCCAGCTCACCTGGGACAGGGTCCTACAATGAGCAGTTCTTC	CASSPGTGSYNEQFF
TRBV6-1	.	TRBJ2-7	.	TGTGCCAGCAGTGCGCTAGTAGCATACGAGCAGTACTTC	CASSALVAYEQYF
TRBV13	.	TRBJ2-7	.	TGTGCCAGCAGCTTTACCGGGACTGAGGCCTACGAGCAGTACTTC	CASSFTGTEAYEQYF
TRBV11-2	.	TRBJ1-5	.	TGTGCCAGCAGCTTAGGACCGATCAATCAGCCCCAGCATTTT	CASSLGPINQPQHF
TRBV28	.	TRBJ2-7	.	TGTGCCAGCAGTTCGAGACGGGGCGGACCAACCTACGAGCAGTACTTC	CASSSRRGGPTYEQYF
TRBV7-9	.	TRBJ2-5	.	TGTGCCAGCAGCTTAGCGTGGGGGGAAGAGACCCAGTACTTC	CASSLAWGEETQYF
TRBV7-9	TRBD2	TRBJ2-7	.	TGTGCCAGCAGCCTCCCCGTGGGCGGGAGGTTATACGAGCAGTACTTC	CASSLPVGGRLYEQYF
TRBV5-5	TRBD2	TRBJ2-3	.	TGTGCCAGCAGCTTGACTAGCGGATTACACCGTAGCACAGATACGCAGTATTTT	CASSLTSGLHRSTDTQYF
TRBV10-3	TRBD2	TRBJ2-5	once	TGTGCCATCAGTGCTGAGACTAGCGGACAAGAGACCCAGTACTTC	CAISAETSGQETQYF
TRBV20-1	.	TRBJ2-1	.	TGCAGTGCAGGCGGGCTGATTGAGCAGTTCTTC	CSAGGLIEQFF
TRBV30	.	TRBJ1-2	.	TGTGCCTCGCTTTGGGGGGCTCAGGGTTATGGCTACACCTTC	CASLWGAQGYGYTF
TRBV4-2	TRBD2	TRBJ2-1	.	TGTGCCAGTCTCGGGACTAGCGGGAGAGGCGAGCAGTTCTTC	CASLGTSGRGEQFF
TRBV7-9	TRBD2	TRBJ2-1	.	TGTGCCAGCAGCCCGCCCTTGGCGGGAGGGCCCCGCAATGAGCAGTTCTTC	CASSPPLAGGPRNEQFF
TRBV6-6	TRBD1	TRBJ1-4	.	TGTGCCAGCGGAAAGACAGGGGGGGCAACTAATGAAAAACTGTTTTTT	CASGKTGGATNEKLFF
TRBV6-6	.	TRBJ2-7	.	TGTGCCAGCAGTTACACCGGGACTGCCACCTACGAGCAGTACTTC	CASSYTGTATYEQYF
TRBV7-8	.	TRBJ2-3	.	TGTGCCAGCAGCTTCCCGGCGGGCAGCACAGATACGCAGTATTTT	CASSFPAGSTDTQYF
TRBV28	TRBD1	TRBJ2-7	.	TGTGCCAGCAGTACTCCGGGACAGGGAGAAGACGAGCAGTACTTC	CASSTPGQGEDEQYF
TRBV7-9	.	TRBJ2-7	.	TGTGCCAGCAGCTTAGCCCGCTCGCCCTACGAGCAGTACTTC	CASSLARSPYEQYF
TRBV7-9	.	TRBJ2-5	.	TGTGCCAGCAGCTTTTTGAAAGAGACCCAGTACTTC	CASSFLKETQYF
TRBV27	.	TRBJ1-1	.	TGTGCCAGCAGTAACTGGGCTAACACTGAAGCTTTCTTT	CASSNWANTEAFF
TRBV19	TRBD2	TRBJ2-7	.	TGTGCCAGTAGTACCAGGACTAGCGGAAGCTACGAGCAGTACTTC	CASSTRTSGSYEQYF
TRBV9	.	TRBJ1-3	.	TGTGCCAGCAGCGAACAGAGGGAAAGGGTTGGAAACACCATATATTTT	CASSEQRERVGNTIYF
TRBV7-9	.	TRBJ1-1	.	TGTGCCAGCAGCTCAACCGACAGGACTAACACTGAAGCTTTCTTT	CASSSTDRTNTEAFF
TRBV10-3	TRBD1	TRBJ1-2	few	TGTGCCATCACTTCGGACAGGGGCTATGGCTACACCTTC	CAITSDRGYGYTF
TRBV7-6	.	TRBJ2-5	once	TGTGCCAGCAGCTCCTACTTCCAAGAGACCCAGTACTTC	CASSSYFQETQYF
TRBV28	.	TRBJ2-1	.	TGTGCCAGCAGTTCCCCCTTTGAAGGGAACTCCTACAATGAGCAGTTCTTC	CASSSPFEGNSYNEQFF
TRBV5-1	.	TRBJ2-1	.	TGCGCCAGCAGCTCCATGGTGCGATGGGGGAATGAGCAGTTCTTC	CASSSMVRWGNEQFF
TRBV5-1	.	TRBJ1-2	.	TGCGCCAGCAGCTTTAACAGCGCTAACTATGGCTACACCTTC	CASSFNSANYGYTF
TRBV19	.	TRBJ1-1	.	TGTGCCAGTATCCGGAGGGGGATCATGAACACTGAAGCTTTCTTT	CASIRRGIMNTEAFF
TRBV27	.	TRBJ1-5	.	TGTGCCAGCAGTTTATGGGCGGGGGCAGGGAATCAGCCCCAGCATTTT	CASSLWAGAGNQPQHF
TRBV9	.	TRBJ2-5	.	TGTGCCAGCAGCGTAGTAGCGTCCCCGGAGACCCAGTACTTC	CASSVVASPETQYF
TRBV29-1	TRBD1	TRBJ2-7	.	TGCAGCGTGCTAGGACAGGGCTTCTACGAGCAGTACTTC	CSVLGQGFYEQYF
TRBV11-2	.	TRBJ2-2	.	TGTGCCAGCAGCCCTTCTCTCACCTGGGGGGAAGCGGCCACCGGGGAGCTGTTTTTT	CASSPSLTWGEAATGELFF
TRBV7-2	TRBD2	TRBJ2-7	.	TGTGCCAGCAGCTATTTGACTAGCTGGTACGAGCAGTACTTC	CASSYLTSWYEQYF
TRBV6-1	TRBD1	TRBJ2-5	.	TGTGCCAGCAGTGATGTCCTCCAACAGGGGGATCAAGAGACCCAGTACTTC	CASSDVLQQGDQETQYF
TRBV19	.	TRBJ1-1	few	TGTGCCAGTAGCGGGGGCGAAGCTTTCTTT	CASSGGEAFF
TRBV30	.	TRBJ2-7	.	TGTGCCGAGGGGCCTAAGGGCGAGCAGTACTTC	CAEGPKGEQYF
TRBV5-1	.	TRBJ2-7	.	TGCGCCAGCAGCTTTTCCGGTGCCGGGTACGAGCAGTACTTC	CASSFSGAGYEQYF
TRBV10-3	TRBD1	TRBJ1-6	once	TGTGCCATCAGTACCGGGACAGGGGGATCACCCCTCCACTTT	CAISTGTGGSPLHF
TRBV27	TRBD1	TRBJ1-1	few	TGTGCCAGCAGGGGGACAGGGGACTTCACTGAAGCTTTCTTT	CASRGTGDFTEAFF
TRBV30	.	TRBJ1-5	.	TGTGCCTGGAGTGTAGCAACAGGGAACAATCAGCCCCAGCATTTT	CAWSVATGNNQPQHF